This TCR beta chain was sequenced during a study of Graves' ophthalmopathy and Graves' hyperthyroidism. TCR beta CDR3 regions were amplified from RNA transcripts. RT-PCR in the first round used HTBI primers; a second-round multiplex PCR followed. TCRdb reprocessed the multiplex PCR reads via MiXCR and lists one record per CDR3 protein. The data show about 740,000 distinct CDR3 sequences, 35% to 50% seen once. The sequenced sample consisted of peripheral blood. The receptor comes from an adult man with Graves' ophthalmopathy.

The CDR3 here is CSAFVRDRGPYEQYF. The DNA of the CDR3 is TGCAGCGCATTTGTCCGGGACAGGGGGCCCTACGAGCAGTACTTC. J is TRBJ2-7 and V is TRBV29-1; 12 nucleotides agree with TRBD1. V trimming: 7 bases; J trimming: 2 bases; junction bases outside the gene matches: 9. CDR3 length equals 15 residues. The V gene's germline CDR1 is SQVTM and CDR2 ANQGSEA.